The 2 T cell receptor beta chains below come from one sample, sequenced in a study of OX40 agonist ivuxolimab in advanced cancers. The assay was immunoSEQ multiplex PCR, and TCRdb's table has in-frame clones only and misses some. The sample carries about 19,000 clones, more than 60% recorded once. Sequencing was performed on CD4+ or CD8+ T cells sorted from blood, taken in a trial of the OX40 agonist ivuxolimab. These receptors came from an adult with an advanced solid tumor such as melanoma, head and neck, liver or kidney cancer.

The rearrangement uses TRBV4-3 and TRBJ1-1; 7 nucleotides line up with TRBD1. Germline assignment: CDR1 LGHNA and CDR2 YSLEER. The CDR3 covers 15 residues. The ends lost 0 bases at V and 4 bases at J; junction bases unmatched: 5. DNA for the CDR3: TGCGCCAGCAGCCAAGAAGGGGGCGCCGGCACTGAAGCTTTCTTT. It encodes CASSQEGGAGTEAFF.

The chain recombines TRBV7-8 with TRBJ2-7, with a weak D call TRBD2 (5 bases). The CDR3 loop spans 14 amino acids. Trimming left V 3 bases short and J 2 bases short, with 11 bases between. Germline V gene sequence: CDR1 SGHVS, CDR2 FQNEAQ. The CDR3 coding sequence is TGTGCCAGCAGCTTCTACGCGGGTCCCTACGAGCAGTACTTC. As protein: CASSFYAGPYEQYF.